This T cell receptor (beta chain) is drawn from a study of blood T cell repertoires in COVID-19 (dated by TCRdb to 2019 to 2021). Context from the whole study: Collaborator samples came from the United States, Italy and Spain and covered acute and convalescent phases of COVID-19. The dataset comprised deeply sampled blood TCRbeta repertoires from subjects exposed to, actively infected with, or recovered from COVID-19. The repertoires were released in a freely available public database meant as a resource for research on the immune response to SARS-CoV-2. Samples came from the ongoing ImmuneRACE study (first 160 participants) plus 1,254 subjects from 6 global collaborators. Where available, HLA class I and class II types were obtained from metadata supplied by the sample provider rather than from assay-based typing. The sample metadata nearly always contained a de-identified subject ID, COVID-19 status, age in years and sex. The material from the prospective study consisted of cDNA or gDNA derived from T cells, B-cell-depleted T cells, or PBMCs. Summary of the overall study and its limitations: Clinical and demographic metadata were provided uncurated, with the amount varying by source and participant.

The CDR3 covers 15 residues, taking in both the cysteine and the phenylalanine. The read is trimmed to its CDR3 DNA, 45 bases read in frame from base 1. Participants in the prospective study were aged roughly 18 to 95 years, lived in 20 to 30 United States geographic areas, and enrolled through a virtual design. In the prospective study, participants were assigned to cohorts based on the clinical history participants reported in a screening survey and a study questionnaire. Recovered participants in ImmuneRACE Cohort 3 were defined as having two consecutive negative NP/OP PCR tests, clearance from a healthcare professional, or resolution of symptoms. Mobile phlebotomists in the prospective study collected whole blood, serum and a nasopharyngeal or oropharyngeal swab from every participant. Additional blood draws and questionnaires over an approximately 2-month period could optionally be provided by prospective study participants. Blood samples from the prospective study were shipped frozen or at room temperature prior to DNA extraction.

The immunoSEQ Assay, a bias-controlled multiplex PCR, was used to amplify TCRbeta CDR3 regions from genomic DNA. The original pipeline was this. Nucleated cell counts per sample were estimated from amplification of reference gene primers within the assay. To quantify the absolute abundance of each unique TCRbeta CDR3 rearrangement, sequence reads were collapsed and filtered. For each sample, productive Simpson clonality was calculated as the square root of Simpson's diversity index across productive rearrangements. TCRdb carries this immuneACCESS record with in-frame sequences only. Its versions omit some clonotypes, under half of them owing to an unresolved V gene in the studies checked, with the rest unexplained. For V, J and clone size, that table is used; D and trimming come from the DNA. The sample includes some 400,000 clones, with approximately 90% observed a single time. The ten largest clones capture around 1.1% of the sample.

Concerning this clone: Its antigen is unknown. It has no much larger one-base neighbor in the sample; base qualities were not kept.

The specimen sequenced was PBMCs or T cells enriched from blood (not recorded which). The V gene is TRBV21-1 and the J gene is TRBJ2-7; the D call in the table, TRBD1, was not verified against the DNA. TRBV21-1 is a listed pseudogene. The receptor comes from a man aged 30-40 years who had recovered from COVID-19. The DNA sequence is as follows: TGTGCCAGCAGCAAAGAAGGGACAGTCTCCTACGAGCAGTACTTC. Its translation reads: CASSKEGTVSYEQYF.